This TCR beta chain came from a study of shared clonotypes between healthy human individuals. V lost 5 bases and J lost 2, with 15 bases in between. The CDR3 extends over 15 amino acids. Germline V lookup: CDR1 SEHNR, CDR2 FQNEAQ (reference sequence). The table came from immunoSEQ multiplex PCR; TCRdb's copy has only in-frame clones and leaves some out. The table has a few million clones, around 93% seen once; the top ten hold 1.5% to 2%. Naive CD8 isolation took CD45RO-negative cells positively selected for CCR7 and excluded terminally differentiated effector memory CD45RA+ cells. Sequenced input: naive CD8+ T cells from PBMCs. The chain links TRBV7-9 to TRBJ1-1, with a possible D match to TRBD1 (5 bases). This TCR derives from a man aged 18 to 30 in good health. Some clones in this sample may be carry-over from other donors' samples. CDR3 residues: CASSPRDLANTEAFF. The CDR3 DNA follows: TGTGCCAGCAGCCCCCGGGACCTGGCCAACACTGAAGCTTTCTTT.